The 23 T cell receptor beta chains in this list originate from one sample, sequenced in a study of blood T cell repertoires in COVID-19 (dated by TCRdb to 2020 to 2022). Library creation used the immunoSEQ multiplex PCR assay. Sourced from immuneACCESS, this table was stored by TCRdb with only in-frame sequences that have V and J called. A share of the clones is absent; for the studies checked, an unresolved V gene accounts for under half, and the remainder has no known explanation. The sample includes more than 300,000 clones, with about 89% observed a single time. 6.4% of the sample is held by the ten biggest clonotypes. The sample taken for sequencing was peripheral blood. All receptors come from a man in his late teens or twenties who had recovered from COVID-19.

The gene calls are TRBV27 and TRBJ2-3; perhaps TRBD2 as D (6 bases). Trimming stripped 2 bases from V and 5 bases from J, with 11 bases between. The CDR3 has 14 amino acids. Germline loops: CDR1 MNHEY, CDR2 SMNVEV (reference sequence). The DNA for the CDR3 is TGTGCCAGCAGTTTAGAGGAGGGGAGAGATACGCAGTATTTT. It encodes CASSLEEGRDTQYF.

This clone was seen just once. This sequence joins TRBV7-9 and TRBJ2-5; 7 bases map to TRBD1. This CDR3 has 14 amino acids. After removal of 5 bases from V and 3 bases from J, the junction contained 6 bases not matched to a gene. Germline V gene lookup returns CDR1 SEHNR and CDR2 FQNEAQ (reference sequence). The CDR3: CASSLTGDKETQYF. The CDR3 DNA sequence: TGTGCCAGCAGCCTTACAGGGGATAAAGAGACCCAGTACTTC.

The chain has TRBV7-8 and TRBJ1-5; possible D gene TRBD1, 6 bases. The CDR3 extends over 15 amino acids. The germline V gene has CDR1 SGHVS and CDR2 FQNEAQ. The V end was cut by 1 base, the J end by 2 bases, with 9 bases between. For the CDR3, the DNA is TGTGCCAGCAGCTTAGATCACAGGGGCAATCAGCCCCAGCATTTT. It specifies CASSLDHRGNQPQHF. Complete variable domain (other parts from reference TRBV7-8 and TRBJ1-5): GAGVSQSPRYKVAKRGQDVALRCDPISGHVSLFWYQQALGQGPEFLTYFQNEAQLDKSGLPSDRFFAERPEGSVSTLKIQRTQQEDSAVYLCASSLDHRGNQPQHFGDGTRLSIL.

The chain recombines TRBV28 with TRBJ1-2, with D unclear. This CDR3 contains 13 residues. Trimming took 10 bases from V and 1 from J, leaving 13 bases between them. Germline V gene lookup returns CDR1 MDHEN and CDR2 SYDVKM. For the CDR3, the DNA is TGTGCCACATACAGCGGCGTTAACTATGGCTACACCTTC. It is translated as CATYSGVNYGYTF.

The CDR3 region is CASSEPSRTGGREQFF. The CDR3 region has the DNA TGTGCCAGCAGCGAGCCCTCTCGGACGGGAGGAAGGGAGCAGTTCTTC. This rearrangement joins TRBV9 to TRBJ2-1; 7 positions match TRBD2. Per the germline V gene, CDR1 is SGDLS and CDR2 is YYNGEE. CDR3 size: 16 residues. The J segment lost 10 bases and the V segment lost 3 bases, leaving 16 bases of the junction unmatched.

The sample holds a few counts of this clone. The chain joins TRBV6-2 or TRBV6-3 to TRBJ1-1; the D gene is possibly TRBD1 (6 bases). Germline V CDR1 and CDR2: MNHEY, SVGEGT. Deletions cut 6 bases from V and 2 bases from J, with 13 bases between. The CDR3 totals 14 residues. The CDR3 spells CASSRGWGNTEAFF. The CDR3 region has the DNA TGTGCCAGCAGCAGGGGATGGGGAAACACTGAAGCTTTCTTT.

This clone occurred once. The V gene is TRBV9, the J gene TRBJ2-3; tentatively, D is TRBD2 (6 bases). The germline gives CDR1 SGDLS, CDR2 YYNGEE. This CDR3 has 15 residues. V was shortened by 7 bases and J by 2 bases, with 17 bases between the two germline ends. This chain's CDR3 is CASAGYGGATDTQYF. The CDR3 DNA is TGTGCCAGCGCGGGTTATGGCGGGGCCACAGATACGCAGTATTTT.

The chain has TRBV5-1 and TRBJ2-5; maybe TRBD1 (6 bases). CDR1 SGHRS and CDR2 YFSETQ come from the germline V gene. The CDR3 has 16 amino acids. The germline V and J ends were trimmed by 0 bases and 4 bases, with 16 bases remaining between them. CDR3 sequence: CASSLVPGTTGETQYF. In DNA, the CDR3 is TGCGCCAGCAGCTTGGTTCCCGGGACAACGGGAGAGACCCAGTACTTC.

The CDR3 protein is CASSQVVGGNTEAFF. In nucleotides, the CDR3 is TGCGCCAGCAGCCAGGTGGTCGGGGGAAACACTGAAGCTTTCTTT. The chain uses TRBV4-1 and TRBJ1-1, with TRBD1 as a possible D gene (5 bases). Trimming took off 3 bases at V and 2 bases at J, with 13 bases between the two ends. From germline, CDR1 is MGHRA and CDR2 YSYEKL. This CDR3 is 15 amino acids long.

This chain joins TRBV18 and TRBJ1-1, with D unclear. The CDR3 loop spans 13 amino acids. CDR1 and CDR2 from the germline V gene are KGHSH and LQKENI. Trimming stripped 2 bases from V and 3 bases from J, with 7 bases between. CDR3 protein: CASSPTADTEAFF. CDR3 in DNA: TGTGCCAGCTCACCAACAGCGGACACTGAAGCTTTCTTT.

This clone appeared once. The chain combines TRBV4-1 with TRBJ1-2; TRBD1 might be the D (6 bases). The germline V gene encodes CDR1 MGHRA and CDR2 YSYEKL. The ends were cut back, 0 bases at V and 3 bases at J, with 11 bases in the middle. CDR3 size: 15 residues. The CDR3 region is CASSQDRGWDYGYTF. CDR3 coding DNA: TGCGCCAGCAGCCAAGACAGGGGCTGGGACTATGGCTACACCTTC.

With respect to this clone: The same CDR3 arises from other DNA sequences in this sample as well. The chain links TRBV5-1 to TRBJ1-1; 11 bases are a match to TRBD1. The germline gives CDR1 SGHRS, CDR2 YFSETQ. The CDR3 consists of 14 residues. With 4 bases clipped from V and 4 bases from J, the junction kept 3 bases outside the gene matches. The CDR3 nucleotides read TGCGCCAGCAGCACCGGGACAGGGGGCACTGAAGCTTTCTTT. Residues: CASSTGTGGTEAFF.

This chain uses TRBV27 with TRBJ2-5; D not certain. V was clipped by 5 bases and J by 3 bases, with 10 bases between them. The CDR3 loop spans 13 amino acids. Per the germline V gene, CDR1 is MNHEY and CDR2 is SMNVEV (reference sequence). CDR3 loop: CASSQQGEETQYF. CDR3 DNA sequence: TGTGCCAGCAGTCAACAAGGAGAAGAGACCCAGTACTTC.

The J gene is TRBJ1-1, the V gene TRBV7-2; 9 bases fit TRBD1. The V gene's germline CDR1 is SGHTA and CDR2 FQGNSA. The V segment lost 3 bases and the J segment 10 bases; nucleotides outside the gene matches: 9. This CDR3 is 14 amino acids long. CDR3 protein: CASSFLPGQGRAFF. The CDR3 nucleotides are TGTGCCAGCAGCTTTTTACCGGGACAGGGAAGAGCTTTCTTT.

The genes are TRBV11-2 and TRBJ1-4; D ambiguous. V was cut by 0 bases and J by 0 bases, with 5 bases left in between. This CDR3 has 15 amino acids. Per germline, CDR1 SGHAT and CDR2 FQNNGV. The CDR3 coding sequence is TGTGCCAGCAGCTTAGATCCGTCAACTAATGAAAAACTGTTTTTT. Protein product: CASSLDPSTNEKLFF. The complete variable domain, with remaining parts taken from reference TRBV11-2 and TRBJ1-4, reads EAGVAQSPRYKIIEKRQSVAFWCNPISGHATLYWYQQILGQGPKLLIQFQNNGVVDDSQLPKDRFSAERLKGVDSTLKIQPAKLEDSAVYLCASSLDPSTNEKLFFGSGTQLSVL.

The rearrangement links TRBV2 to TRBJ1-5, with TRBD1 as a possible D gene (6 bases). Germline CDR1 reads SNHLY; CDR2 reads FYNNEI. Trimming stripped 2 bases from V and 2 bases from J, with 10 bases between. The CDR3 loop spans 15 amino acids. The CDR3 DNA reads as TGTGCCAGCAGTGAATTCAGGGGAGGCAATCAGCCCCAGCATTTT. Translated: CASSEFRGGNQPQHF.

The chain has TRBV18 and TRBJ2-1; 9 bases agree with TRBD1. Losses at the gene ends were 3 bases for V and 2 bases for J; bases not matched to a gene: 2. Germline loops: CDR1 KGHSH, CDR2 LQKENI. This CDR3 contains 15 residues. The CDR3 DNA follows: TGTGCCAGCTCACCCCGGACAGGGGCCTACAATGAGCAGTTCTTC. The encoded protein is CASSPRTGAYNEQFF. Drawing the rest from reference TRBV18 and TRBJ2-1, the complete variable domain is NAGVMQNPRHLVRRRGQEARLRCSPMKGHSHVYWYRQLPEEGLKFMVYLQKENIIDESGMPKERFSAEFPKEGPSILRIQQVVRGDSAAYFCASSPRTGAYNEQFFGPGTRLTVL.

V gene TRBV18 combines with J gene TRBJ1-6, with D tentatively TRBD1 (6 bases). The germline V gene encodes CDR1 KGHSH and CDR2 LQKENI. This CDR3 region has 13 residues. V dropped 8 bases and J dropped 7 bases, with 12 bases sitting between them. This CDR3 reads CASQQGSNSPLHF. For the CDR3, the DNA is TGTGCCAGCCAGCAGGGGTCAAATTCACCCCTCCACTTT.

The chain recombines TRBV5-1 with TRBJ1-4; possibly TRBD1 for D (5 bases). The ends were cut back, 3 bases at V and 0 bases at J, with 12 bases in the middle. The CDR3 consists of 16 residues. CDR1 is SGHRS and CDR2 is YFSETQ in the germline V gene. The CDR3 reads CASSSLDSATNEKLFF. The CDR3, as DNA: TGCGCCAGCAGCTCCCTAGACAGTGCAACTAATGAAAAACTGTTTTTT.

This clone was counted a few times. The chain couples TRBV7-9 to TRBJ1-2; the match to TRBD1 covers 10 bases. This CDR3 contains 14 residues. Germline CDR1 is SEHNR and CDR2 is FQNEAQ (reference sequence). V shed 4 bases, J shed 8 bases, and the junction held 7 bases outside the gene matches. The CDR3 sequence: CASSSGTGELGYTF. CDR3 coding DNA: TGTGCCAGCAGCTCAGGGACAGGGGAACTGGGCTACACCTTC.

V gene TRBV27 combines with J gene TRBJ1-5; weak D call: TRBD1 (6 bases). The germline V gene encodes CDR1 MNHEY and CDR2 SMNVEV (reference sequence). Trimming removed 5 bases from V and 2 bases from J, with 10 bases in between. CDR3 length: 14 residues. CDR3 sequence reads: CASSAKGGNQPQHF. The CDR3 DNA reads as TGTGCCAGCAGTGCCAAGGGGGGCAATCAGCCCCAGCATTTT.

V usage is TRBV25-1 and J usage is TRBJ1-2, with a tentative D call TRBD1 (6 bases). The CDR3 totals 16 residues. Germline CDR1 MGHDK, CDR2 SYGVNS. V was trimmed by 5 bases and J by 4 bases, leaving 20 bases between them. DNA for the CDR3: TGTGCCAGCAGTCGGTCGGGGGGCCGGTCGAGCTATGGCTACACCTTC. Amino acids: CASSRSGGRSSYGYTF.

The chain links TRBV27 to TRBJ2-1; 9 bases are a match to TRBD2. The CDR3 extends over 15 amino acids. The V segment lost 6 bases and the J segment 2 bases; nucleotides outside the gene matches: 5. Germline lookup yields CDR1 MNHEY and CDR2 SMNVEV (reference sequence). The CDR3: CASSPTSGAYNEQFF. As DNA, the CDR3 is TGTGCCAGCAGCCCGACTAGCGGTGCCTACAATGAGCAGTTCTTC.